Listed below are T cell receptor beta chains from one sample, sequenced in a study of T cell repertoires in cytomegalovirus infection. TCRdb reprocessed the reads via MiXCR and lists one record per CDR3 protein. The sample has some 200,000 distinct CDR3 sequences, about 21% seen once. Specimen: PBMCs. All receptors come from a human donor in good health (CMV status not recorded). Some clones in this sample may be carry-over from other donors' samples. CDR3s include the opening cysteine and the closing phenylalanine or tryptophan. The D gene is left open where the match is weak. Expanded clones get a size class; other rows say once, few or many, or leave the size out.

many,TRBJ2-7,-,TRBV7-6,CASSSEGSLTFYEQYF,TGTGCCAGCAGCTCTGAGGGTAGTCTGACATTCTACGAGCAGTACTTC
-,TRBJ2-5,-,TRBV11-1,CANSFLGAETQYF,TGTGCCAACAGCTTTTTGGGAGCGGAGACCCAGTACTTC
few,TRBJ2-7,-,TRBV7-9,CASSRGGGMSHEQYF,TGTGCCAGCAGCCGAGGGGGGGGAATGTCCCACGAGCAGTACTTC
-,TRBJ1-5,-,TRBV5-6,CASSFHRTDHFNQPQHF,TGTGCCAGCAGCTTTCATAGGACGGATCACTTCAATCAGCCCCAGCATTTT
-,TRBJ2-2,-,TRBV5-4,CASSPGGRNSAGELFF,TGTGCCAGCAGCCCCGGGGGTAGAAACTCCGCCGGGGAGCTGTTTTTT
few,TRBJ1-2,-,TRBV5-1,CASSEAQSYGYTF,TGCGCCAGCAGCGAGGCCCAGAGCTATGGCTACACCTTC
few,TRBJ2-3,-,TRBV20-1,CSAMVASTDTQYF,TGCAGTGCGATGGTGGCTTCCACAGATACGCAGTATTTT
many,TRBJ1-2,TRBD1,TRBV7-2,CASSLDPGTGRDGYTF,TGTGCCAGCAGCTTAGACCCCGGGACAGGCAGGGATGGCTACACCTTC
many,TRBJ2-1,-,TRBV11-1,CASSLGSGTGYNEQFF,TGTGCCAGCAGCTTAGGTTCGGGGACTGGCTACAATGAGCAGTTCTTC
few,TRBJ2-7,TRBD2,TRBV10-3,CAIRGAGDPYEQYF,TGTGCCATCAGGGGAGCGGGGGACCCCTACGAGCAGTACTTC
-,TRBJ1-1,TRBD1,TRBV5-6,CASSLGQGETEAFF,TGTGCCAGCAGCTTGGGCCAGGGGGAGACTGAAGCTTTCTTT
few,TRBJ2-1,TRBD2,TRBV6-2/TRBV6-3,CASSYSASGSIYNEQFF,TGTGCCAGCAGTTACTCGGCTAGCGGGAGCATCTACAATGAGCAGTTCTTC
few,TRBJ1-2,-,TRBV28,CASSLDVGSNYGYTF,TGTGCCAGCAGTTTAGATGTAGGCAGTAACTATGGCTACACCTTC
few,TRBJ1-2,-,TRBV12-3/TRBV12-4,CATSARGGYTF,TGTGCCACCTCCGCGAGAGGTGGCTACACCTTC
many,TRBJ2-7,TRBD1,TRBV6-5,CASSYRTGKPYEQYF,TGTGCCAGCAGTTACAGGACAGGGAAACCCTACGAGCAGTACTTC
-,TRBJ1-4,-,TRBV15,CATSRNRETTATNEKLFF,TGTGCCACCAGCCGAAATAGGGAGACAACAGCAACTAATGAAAAACTGTTTTTT
few,TRBJ2-7,TRBD1,TRBV19,CASSTGQGRNEQYF,TGTGCCAGTAGTACGGGACAGGGGAGGAACGAGCAGTACTTC
many,TRBJ1-1,-,TRBV7-6,CASSPRGALNTEAFF,TGTGCCAGCAGCCCGCGGGGGGCCCTAAACACTGAAGCTTTCTTT
many,TRBJ2-2,TRBD2,TRBV7-6,CASSLEGGGFNTGELFF,TGTGCCAGCAGCTTAGAAGGCGGGGGATTCAACACCGGGGAGCTGTTTTTT
few,TRBJ1-5,TRBD1,TRBV4-2,CASSQDQGTGGGQPQHF,TGTGCCAGCAGCCAAGATCAGGGGACAGGGGGCGGTCAGCCCCAGCATTTT
-,TRBJ2-2,TRBD2,TRBV28,CASSYGAGVGTGELFF,TGTGCCAGCAGTTACGGAGCGGGAGTAGGCACCGGGGAGCTGTTTTTT
few,TRBJ1-6,-,TRBV9,CASSAPGLTNSPLHF,TGTGCCAGCAGCGCTCCGGGACTGACTAATTCACCCCTCCACTTT
-,TRBJ2-5,TRBD2,TRBV20-1,CSARDRTSGGRIDPGETQYF,TGCAGTGCTAGAGATCGCACTAGCGGGGGGCGAATCGATCCGGGGGAGACCCAGTACTTC
-,TRBJ2-1,-,TRBV28,CASSYRRESSYNEQFF,TGTGCCAGCAGTTATCGACGGGAGAGCTCCTACAATGAGCAGTTCTTC
many,TRBJ2-1,TRBD1,TRBV7-2,CASSLDRGNEQFF,TGTGCCAGCAGCCTAGACAGGGGGAATGAGCAGTTCTTC
few,TRBJ2-1,-,TRBV12-3/TRBV12-4,CASSTEGQKAFLQFF,TGTGCCAGCTCTACGGAGGGACAGAAGGCGTTCCTACAGTTCTTC
-,TRBJ2-3,TRBD2,TRBV12-3/TRBV12-4,CASRGGLGADTQYF,TGTGCCAGCAGGGGGGGGTTGGGGGCAGATACGCAGTATTTT
-,TRBJ2-5,-,TRBV9,CASSVSGTSEETQYF,TGTGCCAGCAGCGTATCCGGGACTTCGGAGGAGACCCAGTACTTC
many,TRBJ2-3,TRBD2,TRBV7-3,CASSLSSGGGQGTQYF,TGTGCCAGCAGCTTATCTAGCGGGGGGGGTCAGGGTACGCAGTATTTT
-,TRBJ2-5,TRBD2,TRBV19,CASSARGGLQETQYF,TGTGCCAGTAGTGCCCGGGGGGGCTTACAAGAGACCCAGTACTTC
many,TRBJ2-3,TRBD2,TRBV7-2,CASSLVGGGATDTQYF,TGTGCCAGCAGCTTAGTTGGCGGGGGGGCTACAGATACGCAGTATTTT
-,TRBJ1-1,TRBD1,TRBV6-6,CASSYRQGNTEAFF,TGTGCCAGCAGTTATCGACAGGGTAACACTGAAGCTTTCTTT
many,TRBJ2-6,-,TRBV7-3,CASSPNVGAGANVLTF,TGTGCCAGCAGCCCAAATGTCGGGGCTGGGGCCAACGTCCTGACTTTC
-,TRBJ2-1,TRBD2,TRBV10-3,CAISGRLAGGYNEQFF,TGTGCCATCAGTGGGCGACTAGCGGGAGGCTACAATGAGCAGTTCTTC
-,TRBJ1-2,-,TRBV15,CATSRDWVGTYGYTF,TGTGCCACCAGCAGAGATTGGGTAGGGACCTATGGCTACACCTTC
-,TRBJ1-2,-,TRBV20-1,CSASIRRSNYGYTF,TGCAGTGCTAGTATCAGGCGATCTAACTATGGCTACACCTTC
many,TRBJ2-7,TRBD2,TRBV7-8,CASSPLPGTSVTGQYF,TGTGCCAGCAGCCCCTTGCCCGGGACTAGCGTGACTGGGCAGTACTTC
-,TRBJ2-3,-,TRBV4-1,CASSQDREGTGTDTQYF,TGCGCCAGCAGCCAAGATCGAGAAGGCACCGGCACAGATACGCAGTATTTT
-,TRBJ1-1,-,TRBV18,CASSSQLNTEAFF,TGTGCCAGCTCATCTCAGTTGAACACTGAAGCTTTCTTT
-,TRBJ1-2,-,TRBV19,CASSIGGRARTNYGYTF,TGTGCCAGTAGTATAGGTGGCAGGGCCCGCACTAACTATGGCTACACCTTC
many,TRBJ2-1,TRBD2,TRBV7-2,CASSEPGGGPGKQFF,TGTGCCAGCAGCGAACCTGGGGGAGGGCCGGGAAAGCAGTTCTTC
-,TRBJ2-5,TRBD1,TRBV4-2,CASSQDFGQGVETQYF,TGTGCCAGCAGCCAAGATTTCGGACAGGGGGTAGAGACCCAGTACTTC
-,TRBJ1-4,-,TRBV7-9,CASSARRGGEKLFF,TGTGCCAGCAGCGCCCGCCGGGGGGGGGAAAAACTGTTTTTT
many,TRBJ2-5,-,TRBV7-9,CASSLGQTETQYF,TGTGCCAGCAGCTTAGGACAGACGGAGACCCAGTACTTC
many,TRBJ1-1,TRBD1,TRBV7-2,CASSNQGQGSTEAFF,TGTGCCAGCAGCAACCAGGGACAGGGAAGCACTGAAGCTTTCTTT
-,TRBJ2-1,-,TRBV7-9,CASSSHSNEQFF,TGTGCCAGCAGCTCGCACAGCAATGAGCAGTTCTTC
few,TRBJ2-5,-,TRBV7-9,CASMGGGWGETQYF,TGTGCCAGCATGGGGGGAGGCTGGGGAGAGACCCAGTACTTC
few,TRBJ1-5,-,TRBV6-2/TRBV6-3,CASSSDVQPQHF,TGTGCCAGCAGTTCTGATGTTCAGCCCCAGCATTTT
-,TRBJ2-1,-,TRBV4-1,CASSREGSGDNEQFF,TGCGCCAGCAGCAGAGAGGGATCCGGCGACAATGAGCAGTTCTTC
-,TRBJ2-3,-,TRBV7-2,CASSFGRGTPPTDTQYF,TGTGCCAGCAGCTTCGGAAGGGGCACACCCCCCACAGATACGCAGTATTTT
many,TRBJ1-2,TRBD1,TRBV12-3/TRBV12-4,CASSRQGGYGYTF,TGTGCCAGCAGCCGACAGGGAGGGTATGGCTACACCTTC